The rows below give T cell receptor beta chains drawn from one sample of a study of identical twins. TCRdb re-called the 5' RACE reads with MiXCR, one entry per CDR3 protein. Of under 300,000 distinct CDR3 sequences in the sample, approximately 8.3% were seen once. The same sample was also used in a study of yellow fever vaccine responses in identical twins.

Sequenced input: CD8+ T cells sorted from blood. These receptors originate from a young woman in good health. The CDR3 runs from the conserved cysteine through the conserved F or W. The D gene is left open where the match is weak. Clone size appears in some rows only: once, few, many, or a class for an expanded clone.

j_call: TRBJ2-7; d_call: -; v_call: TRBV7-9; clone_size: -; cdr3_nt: TGTGCCAGCAGCAAAGGGGACGAGCAGTACTTC; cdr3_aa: CASSKGDEQYF
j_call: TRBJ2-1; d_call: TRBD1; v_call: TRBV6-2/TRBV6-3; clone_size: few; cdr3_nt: TGTGCCAGCAGTCCGGGACAGGGGGCGAGCATTTGGGATGAGCAGTTCTTC; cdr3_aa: CASSPGQGASIWDEQFF
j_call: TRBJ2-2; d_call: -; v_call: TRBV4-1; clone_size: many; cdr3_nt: TGCGCCAGCAGCCACCCTAGGTTTTCCACCGGGGAGCTGTTTTTT; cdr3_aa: CASSHPRFSTGELFF
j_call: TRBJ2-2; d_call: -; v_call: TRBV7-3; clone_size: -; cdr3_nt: TGTGCCAGCAGCTCGTTTTCAGGGCAGCCTATGACCGGGGAGCTGTTTTTT; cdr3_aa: CASSSFSGQPMTGELFF
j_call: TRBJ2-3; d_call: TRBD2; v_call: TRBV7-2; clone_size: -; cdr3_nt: TGTGCCAGCAGCTTGGGGCCACTAGCGGGAGATACGCAGTATTTT; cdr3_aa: CASSLGPLAGDTQYF
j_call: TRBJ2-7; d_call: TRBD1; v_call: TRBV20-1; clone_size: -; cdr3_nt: TGCAGTGCTAGCTGGAGACAGGGGCGGTACGAGCAGTACTTC; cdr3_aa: CSASWRQGRYEQYF
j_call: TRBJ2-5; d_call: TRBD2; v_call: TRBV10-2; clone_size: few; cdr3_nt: TGCGCCAGCAAGGAGGGACTAGCGGGCCACCAAGAGACCCAGTACTTC; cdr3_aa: CASKEGLAGHQETQYF
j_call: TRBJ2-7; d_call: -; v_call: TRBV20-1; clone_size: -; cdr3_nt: TGCAGTGCTAGAGCACTAACCGATTACGAGCAGTACTTC; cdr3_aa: CSARALTDYEQYF
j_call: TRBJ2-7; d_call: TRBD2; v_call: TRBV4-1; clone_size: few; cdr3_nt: TGCGCCAGCAGCCAAGAGGTTAGCGGGATCTACGAGCAGTACTTC; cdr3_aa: CASSQEVSGIYEQYF
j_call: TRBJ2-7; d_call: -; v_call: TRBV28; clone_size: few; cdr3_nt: TGTGCCAGCAGTGACTACACCTACGAGCAGTACTTC; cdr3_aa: CASSDYTYEQYF
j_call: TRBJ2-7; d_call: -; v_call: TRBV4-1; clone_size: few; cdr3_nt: TGCGCCAGCAGCCGTTCGGTGGGGCCTTCCTACGAGCAGTACTTC; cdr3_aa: CASSRSVGPSYEQYF
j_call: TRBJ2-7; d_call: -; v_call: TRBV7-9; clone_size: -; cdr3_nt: TGTGCCAGCAGCCAACAGGGCCTCTCCTACGAGCAGTACTTC; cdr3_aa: CASSQQGLSYEQYF
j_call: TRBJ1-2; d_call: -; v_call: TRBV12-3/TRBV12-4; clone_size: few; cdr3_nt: TGTGCCAGCAGTTTAGGGGAGGCAAGCGGCTACACCTTC; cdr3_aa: CASSLGEASGYTF
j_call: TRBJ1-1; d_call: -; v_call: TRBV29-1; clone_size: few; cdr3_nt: TGCAGCGTTGAATCCGCCGCGGACACTGAAGCTTTCTTT; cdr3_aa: CSVESAADTEAFF